This T cell receptor (beta chain) comes out of a study of shared clonotypes between healthy human individuals. Overall study context: Three men and a couple of women, aged 18 to 49, were donors. Overall study findings and caveats: Clonotypes shared by all four sorted-subset donors had higher generation probabilities than non-shared clonotypes.

This clone was recorded only once. What it binds is not known. V dropped 5 bases and J dropped 4; count of bases not matched to a gene: 8. CDR1 and CDR2 (germline): SNHLY, FYNNEI. This CDR3 comprises 16 residues. Measured with immunoSEQ multiplex PCR; TCRdb has only the in-frame clones, and not every one. The sample consists of about 1.5 million clones, roughly 96% of them appearing once. This TCR was sampled from a man under 40 in good health. The rearrangement links TRBV2 to TRBJ1-5, with TRBD1 identical over 10 bases. Sequencing was carried out using naive CD4+ T cells sorted from blood. The subset is: CD45RA+ positively selected. CDR3 nucleotides: TGTGCCAGCAGTCGTCTCTCGGACAGGGGGAATCAGCCCCAGCATTTT. Translation gives CASSRLSDRGNQPQHF.